Shown below are 30 T cell receptor beta chains from a single sample sequenced in a study of PD-1 blockade in mismatch repair-deficient tumors. The repertoire was sequenced with immunoSEQ multiplex PCR; TCRdb's copy has only in-frame clones and lacks some. This sample carries 120,000 or so clones, around 83% of them seen once, and the ten largest clones take approximately 12%. The sequenced sample was peripheral blood, obtained 44 weeks after starting pembrolizumab. Receptor source: an adult with mismatch repair-deficient cancer.

The chain joins TRBV7-2 to TRBJ2-3; D gene uncertain. The length of the CDR3 is 14 residues. Trimming took off 6 bases at V and 2 bases at J, with 12 bases between the two ends. From germline, CDR1 is SGHTA and CDR2 FQGNSA. The CDR3 coding sequence is TGTGCCAGCAGGGTCCCCCCTAACACAGATACGCAGTATTTT. Residues: CASRVPPNTDTQYF. The variable domain in full, completed from reference TRBV7-2 and TRBJ2-3, reads GAGVSQSPSNKVTEKGKDVELRCDPISGHTALYWYRQSLGQGLEFLIYFQGNSAPDKSGLPSDRFSAERTGGSVSTLTIQRTQQEDSAVYLCASRVPPNTDTQYFGPGTRLTVL.

The rearrangement joins TRBV4-1 to TRBJ2-4; the match to TRBD2 covers 7 bases. After removal of 5 bases from V and 5 bases from J, the junction contained 9 bases not matched to a gene. CDR3 length: 15 residues. The germline CDR1 and CDR2 sequences are MGHRA and YSYEKL. Written as DNA, the CDR3 is TGCGCCAGCAGCTCCCCTGGGGGGGGACAAAACATTCAGTACTTC. This gives the protein CASSSPGGGQNIQYF.

This clone was seen just once. Here the CDR3 DNA reads TGTGCCAGCACCCCAGTACTAGGCAATGAGCAGTTCTTC. Protein product: CASTPVLGNEQFF. This sequence joins TRBV6-5 and TRBJ2-1; possible D gene TRBD2, 5 bases. The germline V and J ends were trimmed by 7 bases and 6 bases, with 13 bases remaining between them. CDR1 is MNHEY, CDR2 SVGAGI, per germline. CDR3 length equals 13 residues.

The chain links TRBV2 to TRBJ1-4; 7 bases map to TRBD1. With V trimmed by 6 bases and J by 6 bases, 7 bases remained unmatched. The CDR3 has 14 amino acids. CDR1 is SNHLY and CDR2 is FYNNEI in the germline V gene. The CDR3 nucleotides read TGTGCCAGCAGGAACAGGGGATCCTATGAAAAACTGTTTTTT. Protein sequence: CASRNRGSYEKLFF.

This clone was seen only once. The chain uses TRBV7-6 and TRBJ2-5, with D tentatively TRBD1 (6 bases). The length of the CDR3 is 14 residues. Germline V gene lookup returns CDR1 SGHVS and CDR2 FNYEAQ. V was cut by 5 bases and J by 3 bases, with 13 bases left in between. The CDR3 DNA is TGTGCCAGCAGCGTAGACTACAGGGAAGAGACCCAGTACTTC. Its translation: CASSVDYREETQYF. Drawing the rest from reference TRBV7-6 and TRBJ2-5, the complete variable domain is GAGVSQSPRYKVTKRGQDVALRCDPISGHVSLYWYRQALGQGPEFLTYFNYEAQQDKSGLPNDRFSAERPEGSISTLTIQRTEQRDSAMYRCASSVDYREETQYFGPGTRLLVL.

The chain uses TRBV20-1 and TRBJ1-2; D uncertain. Germline CDR1 and CDR2: DFQATT and SNEGSKA (reference sequence). The ends were cut back, 5 bases at V and 4 bases at J, with 8 bases in the middle. The CDR3 loop spans 11 amino acids. The CDR3 DNA reads TGCAGTGCTGGGCGGGCCTATGGCTACACCTTC. This gives the protein CSAGRAYGYTF.

The genes are TRBV29-1 and TRBJ2-7; 7 bases fit TRBD1. CDR1 is SQVTM, CDR2 ANQGSEA, per germline. V gave up 6 bases and J gave up 2 bases; unmatched junction bases: 13. The CDR3 spans 15 residues. CDR3 loop: CSVYTRQGGTYEQYF. DNA for the CDR3: TGCAGCGTGTATACGCGACAGGGTGGCACCTACGAGCAGTACTTC.

Turning to this clone: The sample holds other DNA sequences that translate to the same CDR3. The chain couples TRBV18 to TRBJ2-3, with 12 nucleotides matching TRBD2. Germline V lookup: CDR1 KGHSH, CDR2 LQKENI. The CDR3 covers 16 residues. Unmatched junction bases numbered 2, after V lost 3 bases and J lost 1 base. CDR3 residues: CASSPRLAGGTDTQYF. In DNA form, the CDR3 reads TGTGCCAGCTCACCGCGACTAGCGGGGGGCACAGATACGCAGTATTTT.

The chain joins TRBV30 to TRBJ2-1; 7 bases line up with TRBD2. CDR1 GTSNPN and CDR2 SVGIG come from the germline V gene (reference sequence). Trimming cost V 5 bases and J 2 bases; bases outside gene matches: 9. The length of the CDR3 is 15 residues. The CDR3 here is CAWHWEGGPYNEQFF. In nucleotides, the CDR3 is TGTGCCTGGCATTGGGAGGGTGGCCCCTACAATGAGCAGTTCTTC.

The V call is TRBV6-5, the J call TRBJ1-2; 8 bases are shared with TRBD1. V lost 6 bases, J lost 7 bases, and 7 bases stayed unmatched. The CDR3 is 13 amino acids. CDR1 MNHEY and CDR2 SVGAGI come from the germline V gene. The CDR3 is CASSLQGVFGYTF. The CDR3 region has the DNA TGTGCCAGCAGCCTACAGGGGGTTTTTGGCTACACCTTC.

J is TRBJ2-1 and V is TRBV6-5; D is possibly TRBD1 (5 bases). Germline CDR1 MNHEY, CDR2 SVGAGI. The CDR3 consists of 13 residues. Trimming removed 5 bases from V and 8 bases from J, with 13 bases in between. CDR3: CASSPTDRDEQFF. The CDR3 nucleotides read TGTGCCAGCAGTCCGACAGACCGAGATGAGCAGTTCTTC.

This chain links TRBV25-1 with TRBJ1-5; 10 bases fit TRBD1. Unmatched junction bases numbered 15, after V lost 8 bases and J lost 2 bases. The CDR3 is made up of 18 amino acids. Germline values: CDR1 MGHDK, CDR2 SYGVNS. The CDR3 nucleotides read TGTGCCAGCGAGGGGACAGGGGTGTCGGGAACTGGCAATCAGCCCCAGCATTTT. It translates to CASEGTGVSGTGNQPQHF. Complete variable domain (other parts from reference TRBV25-1 and TRBJ1-5): EADIYQTPRYLVIGTGKKITLECSQTMGHDKMYWYQQDPGMELHLIHYSYGVNSTEKGDLSSESTVSRIRTEHFPLTLESARPSHTSQYLCASEGTGVSGTGNQPQHFGDGTRLSIL.

The genes are TRBV11-2 and TRBJ2-7; the D is unclear. The ends were cut back, 1 base at V and 7 bases at J, with 8 bases in the middle. CDR1 is SGHAT, CDR2 FQNNGV, per germline. The CDR3 runs to 12 residues. CDR3 loop: CASSLVVQEQYF. CDR3 nucleotides: TGTGCCAGCAGCTTAGTTGTACAAGAGCAGTACTTC.

The rearrangement links TRBV6-5 to TRBJ1-4; a possible D gene is TRBD1 (5 bases). Germline-derived CDR1 and CDR2 are MNHEY and SVGAGI. V lost 3 bases to trimming and J lost 4 bases, with 6 bases between them. The CDR3 consists of 13 residues. CDR3 sequence (DNA): TGTGCCAGCAGTTATAGGGGTAATGAAAAACTGTTTTTT. This translates into CASSYRGNEKLFF.

The genes are TRBV28 and TRBJ2-7; TRBD2 aligns across 8 bases. CDR1 and CDR2 from the germline V gene are MDHEN and SYDVKM. The CDR3 runs to 17 residues. The DNA of the CDR3 is TGTGCTACCGGGCGGGGGGTTAGCGGGGATAGCTCCTACGAGCAGTACTTC. Protein sequence: CATGRGVSGDSSYEQYF.

The chain employs TRBV19 and TRBJ2-2, with D perhaps TRBD1 (7 bases). Trimming took off 3 bases at V and 6 bases at J, with 11 bases between the two ends. Looked up from germline, CDR1 is LNHDA and CDR2 is SQIVND (reference sequence). There are 14 residues in the CDR3. The CDR3 sequence is CASSIDREAGELFF. CDR3 nucleotides: TGTGCCAGTAGTATCGACAGGGAGGCCGGGGAGCTGTTTTTT.

This sequence joins TRBV28 and TRBJ1-2; D might be TRBD1 (5 bases). V was cut by 6 bases and J by 8 bases, with 22 bases left in between. The V gene's germline CDR1 is MDHEN and CDR2 SYDVKM. This CDR3 comprises 15 residues. The DNA of the CDR3 is TGTGCCAGCAGCCTGGGTAGCGGGGCTTCGGGGGGCTACACCTTC. Its protein is CASSLGSGASGGYTF.

This clone has a single count. The genes are TRBV29-1 and TRBJ2-3; 9 bases agree with TRBD2. Germline CDR1 reads SQVTM; CDR2 reads ANQGSEA. Losses at the gene ends were 7 bases for V and 1 base for J; bases not matched to a gene: 9. The length of the CDR3 is 15 residues. In nucleotides, the CDR3 is TGCAGCGCCGGACAGACTAGCGGTCGCACAGATACGCAGTATTTT. Encoded protein: CSAGQTSGRTDTQYF.

The chain employs TRBV6-5 and TRBJ1-5; 7 nucleotides match TRBD1. The CDR3 has 15 residues. V dropped 6 bases and J dropped 0; count of bases not matched to a gene: 5. CDR1 is MNHEY, CDR2 SVGAGI, per germline. CDR3 bases: TGTGCCAGCAGGCCACAGGGGTATAGCAATCAGCCCCAGCATTTT. It codes for CASRPQGYSNQPQHF.

J is TRBJ2-3 and V is TRBV21-1; the DNA was not used to check the table's D call, TRBD2. TRBV21-1 represents a pseudogene. This CDR3 contains 20 residues. CDR3: CASSTTSGRASILHTDTQYF. CDR3 nucleotide sequence: TGTGCCAGCAGCACCACTAGCGGGAGGGCAAGTATTCTACACACAGATACGCAGTATTTT.

The chain carries TRBV6-5 and TRBJ2-7; 10 bases map to TRBD2. This CDR3 is 15 amino acids long. V lost 2 bases, J lost 2 bases, and 3 bases stayed unmatched. CDR1 and CDR2 from the germline V gene are MNHEY and SVGAGI. CDR3 amino acids: CASSYRSGRAYEQYF. CDR3 DNA sequence: TGTGCCAGCAGTTACCGCAGCGGGAGGGCCTACGAGCAGTACTTC.

The chain couples TRBV7-9 to TRBJ2-3, with D unresolved. V lost 1 base to trimming and J lost 2 bases, with 7 bases between them. The CDR3 is 14 amino acids. Germline assignment: CDR1 SEHNR and CDR2 FQNEAQ (reference sequence). The CDR3 region is CASSLVQSTDTQYF. As DNA, the CDR3 is TGTGCCAGCAGCTTAGTACAATCCACAGATACGCAGTATTTT.

The V gene is TRBV10-2, the J gene TRBJ1-1, with a weak D call TRBD1 (6 bases). The CDR3 loop spans 16 amino acids. Trimming left V 7 bases short and J 4 bases short, with 22 bases between. The germline V gene has CDR1 WSHSY and CDR2 SAAADI. Here the CDR3 reads CASNLDAYRVSTEAFF. Here the CDR3 DNA reads TGCGCCAGCAATCTAGATGCCTACAGGGTATCCACTGAAGCTTTCTTT.

This clone occurred a few times. This chain links TRBV5-4 with TRBJ2-7, with no clear D. CDR3 length: 12 amino acids. The germline CDR1 and CDR2 sequences are SGHNT and YYREEE (reference sequence). Deletions cut 4 bases from V and 0 bases from J, with 5 bases between. The CDR3 is CASSANSYEQYF. The DNA of the CDR3 is TGTGCCAGCAGCGCCAACTCCTACGAGCAGTACTTC.

This sequence joins TRBV4-2 and TRBJ1-1, with 9 bases that match TRBD1. The ends lost 1 base at V and 1 base at J; junction bases unmatched: 4. The CDR3 has 16 residues. Germline CDR1 LGHNA, CDR2 YNFKEQ. CDR3 DNA sequence: TGTGCCAGCAGCCAAGCTCCACAGGGGGCGAACACTGAAGCTTTCTTT. Translation: CASSQAPQGANTEAFF.

The chain links TRBV9 to TRBJ2-1; no reliable D call. Trimming took off 0 bases at V and 10 bases at J, with 8 bases between the two ends. CDR1 SGDLS and CDR2 YYNGEE come from the germline V gene. CDR3 length equals 12 residues. CDR3 nucleotide sequence: TGTGCCAGCAGCGTAGTCGGGCACGAGCAGTTCTTC. Amino acid sequence: CASSVVGHEQFF.

The chain has TRBV6-5 and TRBJ2-1; no clear D. The germline CDR1 and CDR2 sequences are MNHEY and SVGAGI. This CDR3 contains 10 residues. Trimming cost V 6 bases and J 5 bases, with 2 bases left between them. The CDR3 reads CASRDNEQFF. The CDR3 DNA sequence: TGTGCCAGCAGAGACAATGAGCAGTTCTTC.

The chain uses TRBV29-1 and TRBJ2-3; 13 positions match TRBD2. Germline CDR1 SQVTM, CDR2 ANQGSEA. This CDR3 has 13 amino acids. Losses at the gene ends were 7 bases for V and 3 bases for J; bases not matched to a gene: 1. CDR3 loop: CSGTSGRTDTQYF. CDR3 nucleotides: TGCAGCGGGACTAGCGGGAGAACAGATACGCAGTATTTT.

The CDR3 nucleotides read TGTGCCAGCAGTTATACAGGGGGCAGCGCTGAAGCTTTCTTT. Residues: CASSYTGGSAEAFF. The chain couples TRBV6-5 to TRBJ1-1; TRBD1 aligns across 9 bases. The trim removed 3 bases at V and 6 bases at J, leaving 5 bases unmatched. Germline CDR1 and CDR2: MNHEY and SVGAGI. The CDR3 runs 14 residues.

The chain is built from TRBV29-1 and TRBJ2-2, with a weak D call TRBD2 (6 bases). The germline V gene encodes CDR1 SQVTM and CDR2 ANQGSEA. The CDR3 runs 17 residues. Trimming left V 4 bases short and J 6 bases short, with 24 bases between. In DNA, the CDR3 is TGCAGCGTTGCTCCCTGGATGGACGGGAGTACCCCCGGGGAGCTGTTTTTT. Its translation is CSVAPWMDGSTPGELFF.